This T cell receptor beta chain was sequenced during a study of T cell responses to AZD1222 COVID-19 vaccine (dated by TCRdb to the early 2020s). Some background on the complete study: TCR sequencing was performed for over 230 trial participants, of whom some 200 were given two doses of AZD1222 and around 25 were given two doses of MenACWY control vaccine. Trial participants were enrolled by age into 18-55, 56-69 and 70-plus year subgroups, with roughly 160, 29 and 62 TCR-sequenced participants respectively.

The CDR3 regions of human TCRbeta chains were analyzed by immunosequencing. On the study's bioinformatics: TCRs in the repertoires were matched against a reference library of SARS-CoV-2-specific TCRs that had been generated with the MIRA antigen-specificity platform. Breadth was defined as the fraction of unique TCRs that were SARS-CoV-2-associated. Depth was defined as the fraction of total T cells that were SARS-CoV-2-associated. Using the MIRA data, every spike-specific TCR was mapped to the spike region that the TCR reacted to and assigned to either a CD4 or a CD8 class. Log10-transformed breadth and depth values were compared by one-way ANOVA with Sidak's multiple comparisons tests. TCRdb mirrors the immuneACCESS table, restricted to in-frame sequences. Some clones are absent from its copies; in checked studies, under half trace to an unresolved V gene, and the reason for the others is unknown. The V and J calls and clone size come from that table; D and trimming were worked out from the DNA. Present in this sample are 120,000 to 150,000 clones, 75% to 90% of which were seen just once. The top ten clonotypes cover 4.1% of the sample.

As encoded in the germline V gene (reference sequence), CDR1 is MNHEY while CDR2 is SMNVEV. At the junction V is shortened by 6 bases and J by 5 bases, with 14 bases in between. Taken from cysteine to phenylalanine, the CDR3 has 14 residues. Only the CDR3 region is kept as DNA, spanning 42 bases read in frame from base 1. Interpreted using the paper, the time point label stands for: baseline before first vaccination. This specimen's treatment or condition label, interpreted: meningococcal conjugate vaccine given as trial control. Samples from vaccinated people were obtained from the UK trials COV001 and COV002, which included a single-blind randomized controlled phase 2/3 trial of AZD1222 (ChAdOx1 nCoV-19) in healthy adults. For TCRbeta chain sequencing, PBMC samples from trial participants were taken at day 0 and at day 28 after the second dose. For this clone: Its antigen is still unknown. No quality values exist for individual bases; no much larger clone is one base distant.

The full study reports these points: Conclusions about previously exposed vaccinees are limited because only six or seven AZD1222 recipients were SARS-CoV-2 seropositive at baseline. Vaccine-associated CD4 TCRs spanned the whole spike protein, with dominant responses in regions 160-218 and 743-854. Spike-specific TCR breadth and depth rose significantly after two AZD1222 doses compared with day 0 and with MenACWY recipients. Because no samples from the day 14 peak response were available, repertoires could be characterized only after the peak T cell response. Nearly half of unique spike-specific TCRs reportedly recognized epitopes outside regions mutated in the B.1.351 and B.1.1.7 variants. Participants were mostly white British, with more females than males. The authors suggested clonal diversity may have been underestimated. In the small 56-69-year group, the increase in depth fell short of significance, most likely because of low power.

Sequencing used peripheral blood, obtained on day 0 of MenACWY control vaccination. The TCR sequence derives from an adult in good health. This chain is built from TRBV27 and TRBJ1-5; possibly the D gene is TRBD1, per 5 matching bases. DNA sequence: TGTGCCAGCAGCATGTTGGGGGGGGATCAGCCCCAGCATTTT. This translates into CASSMLGGDQPQHF.